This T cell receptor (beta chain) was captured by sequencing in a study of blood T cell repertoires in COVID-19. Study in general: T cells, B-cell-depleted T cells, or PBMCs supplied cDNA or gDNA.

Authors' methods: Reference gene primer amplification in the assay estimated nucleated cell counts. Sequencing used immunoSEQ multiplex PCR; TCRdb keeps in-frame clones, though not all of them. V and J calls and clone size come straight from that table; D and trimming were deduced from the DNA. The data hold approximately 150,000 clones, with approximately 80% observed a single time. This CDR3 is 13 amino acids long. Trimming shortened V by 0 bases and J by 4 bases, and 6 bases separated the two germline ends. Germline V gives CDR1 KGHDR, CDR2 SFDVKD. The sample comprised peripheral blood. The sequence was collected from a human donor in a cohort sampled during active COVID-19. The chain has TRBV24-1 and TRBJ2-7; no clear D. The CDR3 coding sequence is TGTGCCACCAGTGATTTGGACAATTACGAGCAGTACTTC. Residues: CATSDLDNYEQYF.